Included here is one T cell receptor beta chain sequence, with context. Its antigen is currently unknown. Together with a sample-barcoded 5' primer, a J-beta primer mix was included in a second PCR lasting roughly 6 to 12 cycles. A 12-random-nucleotide template-switch adaptor tagged each cDNA molecule. TCRdb used MiXCR to reprocess the 5' RACE reads, holding one entry per CDR3 protein. This table has some 1.4 million distinct CDR3 sequences, 42% appearing once. This entry is derived from a study of blood T cells in healthy people across ages. Study summary: For every two T cells, template switching captured about one barcoded beta molecule. Study conclusions and caveats: Unsorted PBMCs prevented conclusive naive versus antigen-experienced comparison.

V was trimmed by 6 bases and J by 10 bases, leaving 15 bases between them. The CDR3 is made up of 12 amino acids. CDR1 SNHLY and CDR2 FYNNEI come from the germline V gene. Input material: blood. This TCR came from a woman under 30 in good health. The chain links TRBV2 to TRBJ1-1; unclear D gene. The CDR3 nucleotides read TGTGCCAGCAGCAGCACGTGGGGAGGAGCTTTCTTT. The encoded protein is CASSSTWGGAFF.